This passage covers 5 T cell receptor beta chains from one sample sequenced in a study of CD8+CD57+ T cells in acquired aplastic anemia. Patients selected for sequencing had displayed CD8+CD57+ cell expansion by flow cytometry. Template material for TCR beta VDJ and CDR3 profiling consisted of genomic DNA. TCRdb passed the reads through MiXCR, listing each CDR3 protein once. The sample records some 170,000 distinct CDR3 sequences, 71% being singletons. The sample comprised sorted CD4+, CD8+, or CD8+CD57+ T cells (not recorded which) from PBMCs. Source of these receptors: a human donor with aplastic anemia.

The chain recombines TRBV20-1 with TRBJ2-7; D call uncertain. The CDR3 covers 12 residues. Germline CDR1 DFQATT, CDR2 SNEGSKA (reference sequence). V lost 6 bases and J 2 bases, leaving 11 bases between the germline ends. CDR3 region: CSAPGPTYEQYF. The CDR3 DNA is TGCAGTGCCCCCGGACCGACCTACGAGCAGTACTTC.

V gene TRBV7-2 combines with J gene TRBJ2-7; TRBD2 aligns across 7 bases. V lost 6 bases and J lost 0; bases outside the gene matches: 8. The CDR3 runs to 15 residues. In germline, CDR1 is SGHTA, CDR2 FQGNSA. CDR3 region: CASSFIWGGSYEQYF. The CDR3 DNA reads TGTGCCAGCAGTTTTATTTGGGGGGGCTCCTACGAGCAGTACTTC.

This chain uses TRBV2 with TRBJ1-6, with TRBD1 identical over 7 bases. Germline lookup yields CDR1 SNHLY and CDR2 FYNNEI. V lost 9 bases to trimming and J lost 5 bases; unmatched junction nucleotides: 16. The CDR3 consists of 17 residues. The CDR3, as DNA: TGTGCCAGTACAGGAGGCCGAGGACAGGCGGATAATTCACCCCTCCACTTT. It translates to CASTGGRGQADNSPLHF.

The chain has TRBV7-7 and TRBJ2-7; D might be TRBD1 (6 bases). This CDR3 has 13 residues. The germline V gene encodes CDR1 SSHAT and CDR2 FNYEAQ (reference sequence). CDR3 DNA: TGTGCTATCAGCCTGAAACAGGGATACGAGCAGTACTTC. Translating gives CAISLKQGYEQYF.

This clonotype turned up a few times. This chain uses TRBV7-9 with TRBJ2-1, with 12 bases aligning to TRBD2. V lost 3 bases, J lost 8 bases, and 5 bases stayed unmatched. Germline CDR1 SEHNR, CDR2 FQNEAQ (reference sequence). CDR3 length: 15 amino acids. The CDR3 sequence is CASSFRLAGVDEQFF. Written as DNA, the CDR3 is TGTGCCAGCAGCTTCCGACTAGCGGGGGTCGATGAGCAGTTCTTC.